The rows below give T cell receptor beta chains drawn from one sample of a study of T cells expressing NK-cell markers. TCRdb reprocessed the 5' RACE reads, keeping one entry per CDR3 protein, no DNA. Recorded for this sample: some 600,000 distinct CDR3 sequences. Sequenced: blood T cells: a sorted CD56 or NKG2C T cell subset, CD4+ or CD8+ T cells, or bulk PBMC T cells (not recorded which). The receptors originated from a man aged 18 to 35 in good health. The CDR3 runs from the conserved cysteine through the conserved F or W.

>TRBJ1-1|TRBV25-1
CATSSMNTEAFF
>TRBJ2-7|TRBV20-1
CSGAGGSYEQYF
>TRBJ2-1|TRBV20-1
CSASRLAGTDNEQFF
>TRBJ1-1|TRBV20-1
CSATRGGSLNTEAFF
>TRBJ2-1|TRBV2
CASRKTGFVYNEQFF
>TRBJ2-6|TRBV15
CATSLRTRSGANVLTF
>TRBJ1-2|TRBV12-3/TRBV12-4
CASSVSTTGYGYTF
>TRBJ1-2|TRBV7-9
CASSPPRRTGNNYGYTF
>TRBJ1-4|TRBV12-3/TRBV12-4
CASSLLGMGPEKLFF
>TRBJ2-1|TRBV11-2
CASSLDSGRAVRGEQFF
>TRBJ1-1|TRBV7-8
CASSLLLSGERGTEAFF
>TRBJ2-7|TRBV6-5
CASSNRVLEQYF
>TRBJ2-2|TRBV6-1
CASNPRPGGWTGELFF
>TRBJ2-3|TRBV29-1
CSDSRADTQYF
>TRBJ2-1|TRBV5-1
CASSTGTSGSLYNEQFF
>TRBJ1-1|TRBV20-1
CSAPGGKNTEAFF
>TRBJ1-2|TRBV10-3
CAIKAGQTLSGYTF
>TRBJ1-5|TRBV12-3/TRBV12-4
CASSSTGDNSNQPQHF
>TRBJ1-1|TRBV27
CASSLGTGANTEAFF
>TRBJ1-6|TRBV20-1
CSARENFENSPLHF
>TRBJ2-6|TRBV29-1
CSGRDRGNVLTF
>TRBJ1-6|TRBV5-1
CASKTDRANSPLHF
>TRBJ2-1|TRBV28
CASSLVAGGGWGEQFF
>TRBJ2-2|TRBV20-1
CSALDSLAGNTGELFF
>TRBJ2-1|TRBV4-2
CASSQDPGLPPYNEQFF
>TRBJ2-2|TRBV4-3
CASSQDHGNTGELFF
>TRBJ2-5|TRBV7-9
CASRLSQETQYF
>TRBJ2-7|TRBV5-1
CASIKGNEQYF
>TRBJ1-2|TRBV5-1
CASSTGNYGYTF
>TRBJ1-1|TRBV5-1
CASSLLDRGGTEAFF
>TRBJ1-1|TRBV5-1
CASSLTVSNTEAFF
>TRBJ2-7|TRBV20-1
CSANGFGSYEQYF
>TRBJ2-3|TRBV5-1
CASSLLADTDTQYF
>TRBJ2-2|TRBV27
CASSLLGFSNTGELFF
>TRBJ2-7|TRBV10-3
CAISAPGTGVLNEQYF
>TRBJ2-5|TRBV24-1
CATSRWGQEETQYF
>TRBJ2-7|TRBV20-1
CSASSGFEQYF
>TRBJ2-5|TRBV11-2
CASSTNYRDQETQYF
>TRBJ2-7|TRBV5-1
CASSLDGQLYEQYF
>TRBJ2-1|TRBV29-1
CSVIGVPSGNEQFF
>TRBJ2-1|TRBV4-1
CASSNAGTSGMGAYNEQFF
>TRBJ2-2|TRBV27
CASSPWGTVNTGELFF
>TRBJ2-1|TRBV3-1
CASSVGTSRRSNEQFF
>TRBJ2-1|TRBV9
CASSPEGQALNEQFF
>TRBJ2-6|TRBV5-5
CASSSLTRSGANVLTF
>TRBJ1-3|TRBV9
CASSVGRGSGNTIYF